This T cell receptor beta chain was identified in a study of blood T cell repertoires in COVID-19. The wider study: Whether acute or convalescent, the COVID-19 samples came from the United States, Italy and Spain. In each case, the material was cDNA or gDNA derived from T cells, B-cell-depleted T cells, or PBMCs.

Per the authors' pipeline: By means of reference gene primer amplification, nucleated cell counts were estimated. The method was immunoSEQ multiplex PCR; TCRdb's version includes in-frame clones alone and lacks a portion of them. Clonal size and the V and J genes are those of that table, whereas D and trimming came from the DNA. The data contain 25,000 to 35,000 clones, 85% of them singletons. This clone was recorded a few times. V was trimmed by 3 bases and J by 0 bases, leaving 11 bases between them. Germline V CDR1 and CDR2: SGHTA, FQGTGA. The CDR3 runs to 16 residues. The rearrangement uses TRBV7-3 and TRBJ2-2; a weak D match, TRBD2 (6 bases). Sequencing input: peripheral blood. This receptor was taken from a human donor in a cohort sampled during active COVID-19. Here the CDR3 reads CASSFISGANTGELFF. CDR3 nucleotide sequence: TGTGCCAGCAGCTTTATTTCGGGGGCGAACACCGGGGAGCTGTTTTTT.